One and the same sample provided the 30 T cell receptor beta chains below, sequenced in a study of cytomegalovirus exposure and HLA in healthy donors. Both 60 Vbeta primers and 13 Jbeta primers went into the PCR. The repertoire was sequenced with immunoSEQ multiplex PCR; TCRdb's copy has only in-frame clones and lacks some. In the table there are 130,000 to 150,000 clones, 78% of which are singletons. The specimen was PBMCs. These receptor sequences come from a man aged 35 to 55 in good health and CMV-seropositive.

The V gene is TRBV5-1, the J gene TRBJ2-7; D is possibly TRBD1 (5 bases). Trimming pared 0 bases from V and 1 base from J, leaving 8 bases between. The CDR3 totals 14 residues. Germline V gene data show CDR1 as SGHRS and CDR2 as YFSETQ. The chain's CDR3 is CASSLVDTSYEQYF. CDR3 nucleotide sequence: TGCGCCAGCAGCTTGGTGGACACTTCCTACGAGCAGTACTTC.

The sample holds a few counts of this clone. The chain carries TRBV6-1 and TRBJ2-7, with 9 bases that match TRBD1. Germline CDR1 is MNHNS and CDR2 is SASEGT. The junction had 8 bases not matched to a gene; V was cut back by 5 bases and J by 9 bases. The CDR3 consists of 13 residues. The CDR3 reads CASSSGQGQVQYF. The CDR3 nucleotides read TGTGCCAGCAGTTCGGGACAGGGTCAGGTGCAGTACTTC.

This clone was observed a few times. V and J are TRBV5-6 and TRBJ1-1, with TRBD1 identical over 9 bases. Germline V gene lookup returns CDR1 SGHDT and CDR2 YYEEEE. This CDR3 has 14 amino acids. Unmatched junction bases numbered 8, after V lost 6 bases and J lost 5 bases. CDR3 protein: CASTIGQGKTEAFF. The CDR3 region has the DNA TGTGCCAGCACCATAGGACAGGGGAAAACTGAAGCTTTCTTT.

This clone was counted once. The CDR3 region is CASSLGAGGSSYEQYF. In nucleotides, the CDR3 is TGTGCCAGCAGCTTAGGGGCGGGGGGGAGCTCCTACGAGCAGTACTTC. The J gene is TRBJ2-7, the V gene TRBV7-8; 9 nucleotides match TRBD2. This CDR3 region has 16 residues. Trimming took 1 base from V and 0 from J; bases not matched to a gene: 4. CDR1 and CDR2 from the germline V gene are SGHVS and FQNEAQ.

The CDR3 nucleotides read TGCGCCAGCAGCTTTGGAGGGCAGGCAGATACGCAGTATTTT. Amino acid sequence: CASSFGGQADTQYF. The genes are TRBV5-1 and TRBJ2-3; TRBD2 might be the D (6 bases). The CDR3 contains 14 residues. V shed 2 bases and J shed 4 bases, with 11 bases lying between them. Germline CDR1 SGHRS, CDR2 YFSETQ.

The genes are TRBV27 and TRBJ2-3, with 15 bases aligning to TRBD2. The CDR3 has 18 residues. Unmatched junction bases numbered 8, after V lost 4 bases and J lost 3 bases. From germline, CDR1 is MNHEY and CDR2 SMNVEV (reference sequence). The CDR3 sequence is CASSSPGLAGGGTDTQYF. The CDR3 nucleotides read TGTGCCAGCAGTTCCCCGGGACTAGCGGGAGGTGGGACAGATACGCAGTATTTT.

V is TRBV2 and J is TRBJ2-2, with 12 bases that match TRBD2. J gave up 7 bases and V 6 bases, and 12 bases lay outside the gene matches. The CDR3 contains 17 residues. Germline-derived CDR1 and CDR2 are SNHLY and FYNNEI. The CDR3 nucleotides read TGTGCCAGCAGCTCCGCCACTAGCGGGAGGCCGTTCGGGGAGCTGTTTTTT. Translating gives CASSSATSGRPFGELFF.

This clone was counted a few times. This chain uses TRBV6-5 with TRBJ1-4; possible D gene TRBD1, 5 bases. Trimming stripped 7 bases from V and 7 bases from J, with 10 bases between. Germline V gene sequence: CDR1 MNHEY, CDR2 SVGAGI. There are 12 residues in the CDR3. The CDR3 DNA reads TGTGCCAGCACAGGGTGGCGTGAAAAACTGTTTTTT. Its protein is CASTGWREKLFF.

The chain recombines TRBV9 with TRBJ2-2; the match to TRBD1 covers 10 bases. Germline V CDR1 and CDR2: SGDLS, YYNGEE. This CDR3 region has 16 residues. V was pared by 0 bases and J by 6 bases, with 5 bases of the junction left unmatched. This CDR3 is CASSVVGTGAPGELFF. In DNA form, the CDR3 reads TGTGCCAGCAGCGTAGTGGGGACAGGGGCCCCCGGGGAGCTGTTTTTT.

As concerns this clone: The junction does not match germline at one end; this may be a read error. The rearrangement joins TRBV7-9 to TRBJ2-7, with TRBD2 as a possible D gene (5 bases). Germline V lookup: CDR1 SEHNR, CDR2 FQNEAQ (reference sequence). The CDR3 is 13 residues long. CDR3 nucleotides: TGTTCCAGCAGCTTAACTGGGAGCTACGAGCAGTACTTC. Protein: CSSSLTGSYEQYF.

The chain couples TRBV5-1 to TRBJ1-1; tentative D call: TRBD1 (6 bases). Between the trimmed V and J ends, which lost 4 bases and 0 bases, there was a span of 13 bases. The CDR3 length is 15 residues. Germline CDR1 reads SGHRS; CDR2 reads YFSETQ. CDR3 amino acids: CASSPWTVMNTEAFF. The CDR3 bases are TGCGCCAGCAGCCCCTGGACAGTTATGAACACTGAAGCTTTCTTT. The whole variable domain, filled in from reference TRBV5-1 and TRBJ1-1, reads KAGVTQTPRYLIKTRGQQVTLSCSPISGHRSVSWYQQTPGQGLQFLFEYFSETQRNKGNFPGRFSGRQFSNSRSEMNVSTLELGDSALYLCASSPWTVMNTEAFFGQGTRLTVV.

This clone was recorded a few times. The chain employs TRBV11-2 and TRBJ2-7; 13 bases agree with TRBD2. Germline assignment: CDR1 SGHAT and CDR2 FQNNGV. V shed 5 bases and J 7 bases; nucleotides not matched to a gene: 11. The CDR3 totals 16 residues. The DNA for the CDR3 is TGTGCCAGCAGCCGGACTAGCGGGAGCATGGTAGGAGAGCAGTACTTC. Amino acid sequence: CASSRTSGSMVGEQYF. The whole variable domain, remainder taken from reference TRBV11-2 and TRBJ2-7, is EAGVAQSPRYKIIEKRQSVAFWCNPISGHATLYWYQQILGQGPKLLIQFQNNGVVDDSQLPKDRFSAERLKGVDSTLKIQPAKLEDSAVYLCASSRTSGSMVGEQYFGPGTRLTVT.

This clone was observed a single time. This sequence joins TRBV27 and TRBJ2-1; 11 bases are shared with TRBD2. The CDR3 sequence is 15 residues long. Germline trimming cut 6 bases from V and 4 bases from J; bases unmatched to any gene: 5. Per germline, CDR1 MNHEY and CDR2 SMNVEV (reference sequence). CDR3 amino acids: CASRFLAGGYNEQFF. The CDR3 DNA reads TGTGCCAGCAGATTTCTAGCGGGAGGATACAATGAGCAGTTCTTC.

The chain couples TRBV7-8 to TRBJ1-5; D gene uncertain. Looked up from germline, CDR1 is SGHVS and CDR2 is FQNEAQ. The CDR3 consists of 12 residues. The V end was cut by 3 bases, the J end by 7 bases, with 7 bases between. The CDR3 DNA reads as TGTGCCAGCAGCTTTCAGGCCCAGCCCCAGCATTTT. Its protein is CASSFQAQPQHF.

The V gene is TRBV7-2, the J gene TRBJ1-3; TRBD1 matches at 8 bases. The V and J ends lost 1 base and 5 bases, in that order; junction bases with no gene match: 4. Germline V CDR1 and CDR2: SGHTA, FQGNSA. The CDR3 sequence is 15 residues long. CDR3 region: CASSLGTGYRNTIYF. The CDR3 DNA sequence: TGTGCCAGCAGCTTAGGGACAGGGTACAGAAACACCATATATTTT. The complete variable domain, with remaining parts taken from reference TRBV7-2 and TRBJ1-3, reads GAGVSQSPSNKVTEKGKDVELRCDPISGHTALYWYRQSLGQGLEFLIYFQGNSAPDKSGLPSDRFSAERTGGSVSTLTIQRTQQEDSAVYLCASSLGTGYRNTIYFGEGSWLTVV.

The chain combines TRBV2 with TRBJ2-7, with a tentative D call TRBD2 (5 bases). CDR3 length: 15 amino acids. Trimming cost V 1 base and J 4 bases, with 14 bases left between them. Germline V gene lookup returns CDR1 SNHLY and CDR2 FYNNEI. The CDR3, as DNA: TGTGCCAGCAGTGAAGAGGTGGGCGGAGGTTACGAGCAGTACTTC. Encoded protein: CASSEEVGGGYEQYF.

V usage is TRBV2 and J usage is TRBJ1-5; D gene uncertain. This CDR3 is built from 14 residues. V was shortened by 4 bases and J by 7 bases, with 14 bases between the two germline ends. Per germline, CDR1 SNHLY and CDR2 FYNNEI. The CDR3 DNA follows: TGTGCCAGCAGTGCGACCGGTTTCGGGCAGCCCCAGCATTTT. Protein: CASSATGFGQPQHF. Complete variable domain (other parts from reference TRBV2 and TRBJ1-5): EPEVTQTPSHQVTQMGQEVILRCVPISNHLYFYWYRQILGQKVEFLVSFYNNEISEKSEIFDDQFSVERPDGSNFTLKIRSTKLEDSAMYFCASSATGFGQPQHFGDGTRLSIL.

The chain couples TRBV5-1 to TRBJ1-1; possibly TRBD1 for D (5 bases). This CDR3 is built from 14 residues. V lost 0 bases and J 5 bases, leaving 11 bases between the germline ends. Germline CDR1 is SGHRS and CDR2 is YFSETQ. CDR3 DNA sequence: TGCGCCAGCAGCTTGGATGGGGCTGGTACTGAAGCTTTCTTT. Translated, it gives CASSLDGAGTEAFF. Full variable domain (outside the CDR3, taken from reference TRBV5-1 and TRBJ1-1): KAGVTQTPRYLIKTRGQQVTLSCSPISGHRSVSWYQQTPGQGLQFLFEYFSETQRNKGNFPGRFSGRQFSNSRSEMNVSTLELGDSALYLCASSLDGAGTEAFFGQGTRLTVV.

V and J are TRBV9 and TRBJ2-7, with D perhaps matching TRBD2 (6 bases). Germline values: CDR1 SGDLS, CDR2 YYNGEE. V lost 0 bases and J 4 bases, leaving 14 bases between the germline ends. This CDR3 region has 15 residues. The CDR3, as DNA: TGTGCCAGCAGCGTAGGACGGGGAGGTATTTACGAGCAGTACTTC. Translated: CASSVGRGGIYEQYF.

The chain joins TRBV11-1 to TRBJ2-3; D is undetermined. Per the germline V gene, CDR1 is SGHAT and CDR2 is FQDESV (reference sequence). The CDR3 has 13 amino acids. V lost 5 bases and J lost 6, with 12 bases in between. CDR3 amino acids: CASSQPPGDTQYF. The CDR3, as DNA: TGTGCCAGCAGCCAACCCCCCGGGGATACGCAGTATTTT.

This chain connects TRBV12-5 to TRBJ2-5, with D perhaps TRBD1 (5 bases). Germline loops: CDR1 LGHNT, CDR2 FRNRAP. The CDR3 loop spans 13 amino acids. The V end lost 2 bases, the J end lost 2 bases, and 6 bases lay between the germline ends. The CDR3 protein is CASGLTGQETQYF. In DNA form, the CDR3 reads TGTGCTAGTGGTTTGACAGGTCAAGAGACCCAGTACTTC. Full variable domain (remainder filled in from reference TRBV12-5 and TRBJ2-5): DARVTQTPRHKVTEMGQEVTMRCQPILGHNTVFWYRQTMMQGLELLAYFRNRAPLDDSGMPKDRFSAEMPDATLATLKIQPSEPRDSAVYFCASGLTGQETQYFGPGTRLLVL.

The chain recombines TRBV29-1 with TRBJ2-3; D possibly corresponds to TRBD1 (6 bases). Germline V CDR1 and CDR2: SQVTM, ANQGSEA. V dropped 6 bases and J dropped 5 bases, with 18 bases sitting between them. This CDR3 spans 14 amino acids. CDR3 sequence reads: CSVAGTRTGDTQYF. As DNA, the CDR3 is TGCAGCGTGGCCGGGACACGAACCGGAGATACGCAGTATTTT.

This chain uses TRBV5-4 with TRBJ1-4, with TRBD1 matching over 9 bases. Germline CDR1 SGHNT, CDR2 YYREEE (reference sequence). The CDR3 loop spans 16 amino acids. Unmatched junction bases numbered 7, after V lost 0 bases and J lost 7 bases. In DNA, the CDR3 is TGTGCCAGCAGCTTGGGTATGGGACAGGGAGTTGAAAAACTGTTTTTT. Residues: CASSLGMGQGVEKLFF.

The J gene is TRBJ1-5, the V gene TRBV18; D remains ambiguous. The CDR3 sequence is 13 residues long. CDR1 and CDR2 (germline): KGHSH, LQKENI. Trimming took 5 bases from V and 4 from J, leaving 9 bases between them. CDR3 nucleotide sequence: TGTGCCAGCTCAAGCGAGCAAAATCAGCCCCAGCATTTT. This gives the protein CASSSEQNQPQHF.

The chain employs TRBV7-2 and TRBJ1-2, with D possibly matching TRBD1 (6 bases). V was pared by 4 bases and J by 1 base, with 10 bases between. This CDR3 is 14 amino acids long. Germline CDR1 reads SGHTA; CDR2 reads FQGNSA. The CDR3 nucleotides are TGTGCCAGCAGCTCAAACAGGGATAACTATGGCTACACCTTC. Encoded protein: CASSSNRDNYGYTF.

This clone has only a few counts. Here the CDR3 reads CASSTHGQFNTEAFF. CDR3 nucleotides: TGTGCCAGTAGTACCCATGGACAGTTCAACACTGAAGCTTTCTTT. The genes are TRBV19 and TRBJ1-1; tentatively, D is TRBD1 (6 bases). CDR1 LNHDA and CDR2 SQIVND come from the germline V gene (reference sequence). Deletions cut 4 bases from V and 2 bases from J, with 14 bases between. This CDR3 has 15 amino acids.

This clone occurred once. The chain carries TRBV30 and TRBJ2-3; 7 bases align to TRBD2. CDR1 GTSNPN and CDR2 SVGIG come from the germline V gene (reference sequence). The CDR3 is 15 amino acids. J was trimmed by 10 bases and V by 3 bases; bases with no gene match: 16. CDR3 bases: TGTGCCTGGAGCGCCCCCGGTAAGGGGAGGGCTTCGCAGTATTTT. It codes for CAWSAPGKGRASQYF.

The chain recombines TRBV9 with TRBJ2-5, with TRBD1 matching over 8 bases. There are 14 residues in the CDR3. V was pared by 3 bases and J by 1 base, with 2 bases of the junction left unmatched. The V gene's germline CDR1 is SGDLS and CDR2 YYNGEE. CDR3 in amino acids: CASSEQGVQETQYF. CDR3 nucleotide sequence: TGTGCCAGCAGCGAACAGGGGGTCCAAGAGACCCAGTACTTC.

The chain links TRBV11-2 to TRBJ1-2, with a tentative D call TRBD1 (6 bases). The germline V and J ends were trimmed by 2 bases and 7 bases, with 11 bases remaining between them. In germline, CDR1 is SGHAT, CDR2 FQNNGV. CDR3 length equals 13 residues. CDR3 loop: CASSLRGSFGYTF. CDR3 coding DNA: TGTGCCAGCAGCTTAAGGGGGTCGTTTGGCTACACCTTC.

This rearrangement joins TRBV15 to TRBJ1-3; D is possibly TRBD1 (6 bases). The germline V gene has CDR1 LNHNV and CDR2 YYDKDF (reference sequence). The CDR3 sequence is 17 residues long. With 3 bases removed from V and 2 bases from J, the gap between germline ends came to 17 bases. The CDR3 DNA follows: TGTGCCACCAGCAGGGGGTTACAGGGAAACGCTGGAAACACCATATATTTT. Amino acids: CATSRGLQGNAGNTIYF.